The 14 T cell receptor beta chains presented below share a single source sample, sequenced in a study of cytomegalovirus exposure and HLA in healthy donors. In the PCR, 60 Vbeta and 13 Jbeta primers were used. Generated by immunoSEQ multiplex PCR, the TCRdb table keeps only in-frame clones and is missing some. The sample shows 150,000 to 170,000 clones, 75% of them seen only once. Sequenced: PBMCs. The receptors were gathered from a man aged 18 to 29 in good health and CMV-seronegative.

CDR3 bases: TGTGCCAGCAGCGTAGCTCTGGCAGTAACTAACTATGGCTACACCTTC. Translation gives CASSVALAVTNYGYTF. The chain carries TRBV9 and TRBJ1-2, with no clear D. This CDR3 has 16 amino acids. V was shortened by 0 bases and J by 0 bases, with 12 bases between the two germline ends. Germline assignment: CDR1 SGDLS and CDR2 YYNGEE.

The CDR3 region has the DNA TGTGCCAGCAGCCCCACTCCGGACAGGCGCACCGGGGAGCTGTTTTTT. The encoded protein is CASSPTPDRRTGELFF. The chain recombines TRBV27 with TRBJ2-2, with 7 bases matching TRBD1. The CDR3 contains 16 residues. Germline V gene sequence: CDR1 MNHEY, CDR2 SMNVEV (reference sequence). V gave up 6 bases and J gave up 4 bases; unmatched junction bases: 11.

Note on this clone: Its ends do not fully match the called genes, so a read error is possible. The rearrangement joins TRBV7-9 to TRBJ1-2; 8 nucleotides agree with TRBD1. The germline V gene encodes CDR1 SEHNR and CDR2 FQNEAQ (reference sequence). The CDR3 contains 12 residues. The CDR3 spells CSSSPTGARATF. The DNA for the CDR3 is TGTTCCAGCAGCCCGACAGGGGCCCGAGCCACCTTC. Looking up the rest from reference TRBV7-9 and TRBJ1-2 gives the full variable domain: DTGVSQNPRHKITKRGQNVTFRCDPISEHNRLYWYRQTLGQGPEFLTYFQNEAQLEKSRLLSDRFSAERPKGSFSTLEIQRTEQGDSAMYLCSSSPTGARATFGSGTRLTVV.

Turning to this clone: The junction departs from the called germline gene at one end, perhaps through a read error. This chain joins TRBV5-3 and TRBJ1-5; 10 bases align to TRBD1. TRBV5-3 is filed as an ORF, its function uncertain. The CDR3 sequence is 12 residues long. The DNA of the CDR3 is TGCCGGAGAGGACAGGGGGTCGAGCCCCAGCATTTT. This codes for CRRGQGVEPQHF.

The CDR3 DNA is TGTGCCAGCAGCAGAAGCGGGAGTGGCGGGGAGCTGTTTTTT. This codes for CASSRSGSGGELFF. V usage is TRBV7-2 and J usage is TRBJ2-2; TRBD2 agrees at 8 bases. CDR3 length: 14 amino acids. With V trimmed by 5 bases and J by 7 bases, 6 bases remained unmatched. The germline gives CDR1 SGHTA, CDR2 FQGNSA.

The CDR3 reads CASGPTNPPGQLYGYTF. CDR3 nucleotides: TGTGCTAGTGGCCCAACGAACCCACCGGGACAGCTCTATGGCTACACCTTC. The chain carries TRBV12-5 and TRBJ1-2, with 7 bases identical to TRBD1. Germline V gene sequence: CDR1 LGHNT, CDR2 FRNRAP. The CDR3 length is 17 residues. V gave up 6 bases and J gave up 4 bases; unmatched junction bases: 17.

The genes are TRBV29-1 and TRBJ1-1; possible D gene TRBD1, 5 bases. Trimming shortened V by 7 bases and J by 0 bases, and 15 bases separated the two germline ends. The germline V gene has CDR1 SQVTM and CDR2 ANQGSEA. The CDR3 loop spans 14 amino acids. DNA of the CDR3: TGCAGCGCCGAGACAGCACTGGTGAACACTGAAGCTTTCTTT. Protein sequence: CSAETALVNTEAFF.

This chain connects TRBV6-5 to TRBJ2-5, with D possibly TRBD1 on 5 matching bases. The CDR3 is made up of 13 amino acids. Trimming removed 4 bases at V and 0 bases at J, with 6 bases between. Germline CDR1 is MNHEY and CDR2 is SVGAGI. CDR3 sequence (DNA): TGTGCCAGCAGTTTAGGGGACCAAGAGACCCAGTACTTC. As protein: CASSLGDQETQYF.

This clone turned up a few times. The CDR3 sequence: CASSVGTIIGNTIYF. The CDR3 region has the DNA TGTGCCAGCAGCGTGGGGACAATTATCGGAAACACCATATATTTT. The chain couples TRBV9 to TRBJ1-3; D is perhaps TRBD1 (6 bases). Germline lookup yields CDR1 SGDLS and CDR2 YYNGEE. The CDR3 is 15 residues long. The V and J ends lost 2 bases and 4 bases respectively, with 13 bases between them.

The chain has TRBV7-9 and TRBJ1-4, with D tentatively TRBD1 (5 bases). This CDR3 has 12 amino acids. V was clipped by 7 bases and J by 12 bases, with 15 bases between them. Germline lookup yields CDR1 SEHNR and CDR2 FQNEAQ (reference sequence). CDR3 sequence (DNA): TGTGCCAGCACCCTGGTATTAGGGGAACTGTTTTTT. The encoded protein is CASTLVLGELFF.

There are a few counts of this clone. Other DNA sequences in this specimen translate into the identical CDR3. This rearrangement joins TRBV4-3 to TRBJ1-1; TRBD1 might be the D (5 bases). CDR1 and CDR2 from the germline V gene are LGHNA and YSLEER. This CDR3 is built from 14 residues. The V and J ends lost 0 bases and 1 base respectively, with 6 bases between them. CDR3 DNA sequence: TGCGCCAGCAGCCAAGAGCAGGGGAACACTGAAGCTTTCTTT. Amino acid sequence: CASSQEQGNTEAFF.

A few counts support this clone. The identical CDR3 is also encoded by other nucleotide sequences in the sample. The genes are TRBV28 and TRBJ1-3, with a possible D match to TRBD1 (5 bases). Looked up from germline, CDR1 is MDHEN and CDR2 is SYDVKM. The CDR3 loop spans 15 amino acids. V was pared by 4 bases and J by 0 bases, with 10 bases between. The CDR3 protein is CASSSQGFSGNTIYF. The CDR3 nucleotides read TGTGCCAGCAGTTCTCAGGGTTTCTCTGGAAACACCATATATTTT.

The chain links TRBV6-1 to TRBJ2-1, with 13 bases matching TRBD2. The CDR3 runs to 16 residues. Germline assignment: CDR1 MNHNS and CDR2 SASEGT. V trimming: 3 bases; J trimming: 10 bases; junction bases outside the gene matches: 9. The CDR3 reads CASSEPGLAGVSEQFF. The CDR3 nucleotides are TGTGCCAGCAGTGAGCCCGGACTAGCGGGAGTTTCGGAGCAGTTCTTC.

The CDR3 coding sequence is TGTGCCAGCAGGACATTGAGAAACACCATATATTTT. It codes for CASRTLRNTIYF. V is TRBV2 and J is TRBJ1-3; D gene ambiguous. CDR1 and CDR2 from the germline V gene are SNHLY and FYNNEI. V gave up 6 bases and J gave up 5 bases, with 8 bases separating them. The CDR3 is 12 amino acids.